This entry lists 18 T cell receptor beta chains sequenced from one sample in a study of CD4+ T cells in melanoma (dated by TCRdb to between 2022 and 2023). Library method: the immunoSEQ multiplex PCR assay. TCRdb provides this immuneACCESS table in a form limited to in-frame rearrangements. Some clones are lacking; in checked studies, under half of them reflect an unresolved V gene, and why the rest are absent is not known. This sample gives some 110,000 clones in total; about nine tenths of them show up just once. Jointly, the top ten make up roughly 3.5% of the sample. Material for sequencing was peripheral blood. These TCRs come from a human donor with melanoma.

CDR3 amino acids: CASSYSGENTEAFF. The CDR3 coding sequence is TGTGCCAGCAGTTACTCAGGAGAGAACACTGAAGCTTTCTTT. The J gene is TRBJ1-1, the V gene TRBV6-6; D uncertain. CDR3 length: 14 residues. Per the germline V gene, CDR1 is MNHNY and CDR2 is SVGAGI (reference sequence). Trimming pared 0 bases from V and 1 base from J, leaving 6 bases between.

The genes are TRBV7-8 and TRBJ2-5, with 7 nucleotides matching TRBD2. The ends lost 11 bases at V and 1 base at J; junction bases unmatched: 7. The length of the CDR3 is 13 residues. Germline CDR1 SGHVS, CDR2 FQNEAQ. The CDR3 protein is CAAAGGSQETQYF. The CDR3, as DNA: TGTGCCGCCGCGGGCGGGAGCCAAGAGACCCAGTACTTC.

This chain joins TRBV19 and TRBJ2-3; the D call may be TRBD1 or TRBD2 (5 bases each). Looked up from germline, CDR1 is LNHDA and CDR2 is SQIVND (reference sequence). CDR3 length: 14 amino acids. The V and J ends lost 1 base and 0 bases respectively, with 5 bases between them. The CDR3 DNA sequence: TGTGCCAGTAGTATAGGGGGGAGCACAGATACGCAGTATTTT. This codes for CASSIGGSTDTQYF.

The chain links TRBV4-3 to TRBJ2-3; TRBD2 aligns across 10 bases. Germline CDR1 reads LGHNA; CDR2 reads YSLEER. J gave up 3 bases and V 0 bases, and 9 bases lay outside the gene matches. This CDR3 is 18 amino acids long. The CDR3 DNA reads TGCGCCAGCAGCCAAGAACCCCGGACTAGCGGCGAGACAGATACGCAGTATTTT. Protein: CASSQEPRTSGETDTQYF.

This clone was recorded once. The V call is TRBV4-1, the J call TRBJ2-7, with 9 bases matching TRBD2. Germline V gene lookup returns CDR1 MGHRA and CDR2 YSYEKL. This CDR3 region has 15 residues. J lost 7 bases, V lost 4 bases, and 11 bases had no gene match. The CDR3 region has the DNA TGCGCCAGCAGCCCCGGGACTAGCCCTTACGGGGAGCAGTACTTC. The encoded protein is CASSPGTSPYGEQYF.

This clone was observed a handful of times. V usage is TRBV6-1 and J usage is TRBJ1-2, with a weak D call TRBD1 (6 bases). The CDR3 sequence is 15 residues long. The germline V gene encodes CDR1 MNHNS and CDR2 SASEGT. The V and J ends lost 1 base and 4 bases respectively, with 13 bases between them. The DNA for the CDR3 is TGTGCCAGCAGTGAAGGGACAGCCACCTTCTATGGCTACACCTTC. As protein: CASSEGTATFYGYTF.

The rearrangement links TRBV4-1 to TRBJ1-4, with TRBD1 matching over 8 bases. The CDR3 spans 15 residues. The germline V gene has CDR1 MGHRA and CDR2 YSYEKL. Trimming took 6 bases from V and 4 from J; bases not matched to a gene: 7. This CDR3 is CASRPTGEYNEKLFF. CDR3 in DNA: TGCGCCAGCAGACCGACAGGGGAATATAATGAAAAACTGTTTTTT.

This chain links TRBV19 with TRBJ2-3, with 9 bases matching TRBD1. The CDR3 length is 15 residues. V dropped 8 bases and J dropped 3; count of bases not matched to a gene: 9. Germline V gene lookup returns CDR1 LNHDA and CDR2 SQIVND (reference sequence). CDR3 residues: CASRSTGGKTDTQYF. In DNA form, the CDR3 reads TGTGCCAGTCGGTCGACAGGGGGGAAGACAGATACGCAGTATTTT.

CDR3 DNA sequence: TGTGCCAGCAGCTTAGATCTAGGGGCTGTAACTGGTCGAAACACCATATATTTT. Its translation: CASSLDLGAVTGRNTIYF. This sequence joins TRBV7-2 and TRBJ1-3, with D possibly being TRBD1 (5 bases). The CDR3 consists of 18 residues. CDR1 is SGHTA, CDR2 FQGNSA, per germline. V was shortened by 1 base and J by 5 bases, with 21 bases between the two germline ends.

The V call is TRBV6-5, the J call TRBJ1-1, with D maybe TRBD1 (6 bases). This CDR3 has 15 residues. The V gene's germline CDR1 is MNHEY and CDR2 SVGAGI. Trimming left V 5 bases short and J 4 bases short, with 17 bases between. In nucleotides, the CDR3 is TGTGCCAGCAGTAGGGGGGGCCGCGGCGGCACTGAAGCTTTCTTT. Amino acid sequence: CASSRGGRGGTEAFF.

The CDR3 region has the DNA TGTGCCAGCAGCTACGGGACAGGGAAGGAGACCCAGTACTTC. It encodes CASSYGTGKETQYF. The chain combines TRBV13 with TRBJ2-5, with TRBD1 matching over 9 bases. CDR3 length: 14 residues. Germline-derived CDR1 and CDR2 are PRHDT and FYEKMQ (reference sequence). V lost 4 bases and J lost 5; bases outside the gene matches: 5.

The chain joins TRBV7-9 to TRBJ1-2; D is unresolved. The CDR3 has 12 residues. CDR1 is SEHNR and CDR2 is FQNEAQ in the germline V gene (reference sequence). The CDR3 here is CALSGEGYGYTF. DNA for the CDR3: TGTGCGTTATCCGGCGAAGGGTATGGCTACACCTTC.

This clone was picked up one time. The V call is TRBV5-6, the J call TRBJ2-7; no firm D call. The V end lost 3 bases, the J end lost 2 bases, and 12 bases lay between the germline ends. This CDR3 has 14 amino acids. Germline-derived CDR1 and CDR2 are SGHDT and YYEEEE. CDR3 loop: CASSSTPATYEQYF. The CDR3 DNA is TGTGCCAGCAGCTCAACCCCAGCTACCTACGAGCAGTACTTC.

This chain links TRBV2 with TRBJ2-5; no reliable D call. The CDR3 has 11 residues. Germline V lookup: CDR1 SNHLY, CDR2 FYNNEI. Deletions cut 5 bases from V and 4 bases from J, with 5 bases between. CDR3 nucleotide sequence: TGTGCCAGCAGTCGCGTAGAGACCCAGTACTTC. This encodes CASSRVETQYF.

The chain carries TRBV6-5 and TRBJ1-1, with D unresolved. From germline, CDR1 is MNHEY and CDR2 SVGAGI. V was trimmed by 2 bases and J by 0 bases, leaving 4 bases between them. The CDR3 is 13 amino acids. CDR3 sequence reads: CASSYNLNTEAFF. Written as DNA, the CDR3 is TGTGCCAGCAGTTACAACCTGAACACTGAAGCTTTCTTT.

The chain is built from TRBV4-3 and TRBJ2-7; possibly TRBD1 or TRBD2 for D (5 bases each). The CDR3 spans 14 residues. The V and J ends lost 4 bases and 0 bases respectively, with 10 bases between them. Germline CDR1 LGHNA, CDR2 YSLEER. The CDR3 spells CASSLRDGSYEQYF. The CDR3 nucleotides read TGCGCCAGCAGCCTCCGGGACGGCTCCTACGAGCAGTACTTC.

The gene calls are TRBV4-2 and TRBJ1-2, with a possible D match to TRBD1 (6 bases). CDR3 length: 15 residues. The germline V gene has CDR1 LGHNA and CDR2 YNFKEQ. Trimming pared 4 bases from V and 6 bases from J, leaving 18 bases between. The CDR3 loop is CASSPASRGGNGYTF. CDR3 in DNA: TGTGCCAGCAGCCCAGCGTCGAGGGGGGGGAATGGCTACACCTTC.

V usage is TRBV7-3 and J usage is TRBJ1-1, with TRBD1 identical over 8 bases. This CDR3 is 16 amino acids long. Unmatched junction bases numbered 4, after V lost 0 bases and J lost 1 base. Germline V gene lookup returns CDR1 SGHTA and CDR2 FQGTGA. The chain's CDR3 is CASSLTPGQANTEAFF. CDR3 DNA: TGTGCCAGCAGCTTAACCCCGGGACAGGCGAACACTGAAGCTTTCTTT. Drawing the rest from reference TRBV7-3 and TRBJ1-1, the complete variable domain is GAGVSQTPSNKVTEKGKYVELRCDPISGHTALYWYRQSLGQGPEFLIYFQGTGAADDSGLPNDRFFAVRPEGSVSTLKIQRTERGDSAVYLCASSLTPGQANTEAFFGQGTRLTVV.